The rows below give T cell receptor beta chains drawn from one sample of a study of blood T cell repertoires in COVID-19. Only in-frame clones appear in the TCRdb table, and some are missing; sequencing was by immunoSEQ multiplex PCR. In the table there are some 300,000 clones, around 90% of which are singletons. The sequenced material came from PBMCs or T cells enriched from blood (not recorded which). These receptors were obtained from a woman in her 30s who had recovered from COVID-19. Each CDR3 is given with its conserved first and last residue. The D gene is left open where the match is weak.

D,V,J,CDR3
TRBD1,TRBV27,TRBJ1-2,CASRWGQYGYTF
TRBD1,TRBV5-1,TRBJ1-2,CASSSQGAHGYTF
.,TRBV18,TRBJ1-1,CASSPSSRGTEAFF
.,TRBV9,TRBJ2-3,CATRPDRVGTDTQYF
.,TRBV7-9,TRBJ2-5,CASSSLMPQETQYF
.,TRBV27,TRBJ1-1,CASSGRLNTEAFF
.,TRBV7-9,TRBJ2-7,CASSLASATYEQYF
TRBD2,TRBV5-1,TRBJ2-5,CASSFGGSIQETQYF
TRBD1,TRBV29-1,TRBJ1-2,CSVEAGTVFKTF
TRBD1,TRBV7-2,TRBJ1-1,CASNKQGGNTEAFF
.,TRBV27,TRBJ2-7,CASSILTNPTEQYF
.,TRBV29-1,TRBJ1-2,CSVPYNYGYTF
TRBD2,TRBV3-1/TRBV3-2,TRBJ2-1,CASSQDQSLAGGKNEQFF
TRBD2,TRBV9,TRBJ2-3,CASSVSGGTYTQYF
TRBD2,TRBV7-3,TRBJ2-5,CASSPTGGVETQYF
TRBD1,TRBV27,TRBJ2-7,CASRGQGSYEQYF
.,TRBV7-9,TRBJ1-5,CATQGGNQPQHF
TRBD1,TRBV28,TRBJ1-2,CASSDRAFGYTF
.,TRBV28,TRBJ2-7,CASGGASALGYEQYF
.,TRBV11-2,TRBJ2-2,CASSLGRLVGTGELFF
.,TRBV5-5,TRBJ2-5,CASSGIEETQYF
.,TRBV27,TRBJ2-3,CASSLSRQVTDTQYF
.,TRBV18,TRBJ1-1,CASSPTRGRGNTEAFF
.,TRBV4-3,TRBJ2-1,CASSQDFSRGLNFYNEQFF
.,TRBV7-6,TRBJ1-2,CASSLSWAGRADYGYTF
.,TRBV5-1,TRBJ2-1,CASRLAGLSYNEQFF
.,TRBV18,TRBJ2-1,CASSSGYNEQFF
.,TRBV7-8,TRBJ2-2,CASRGRENTGELFF
TRBD2,TRBV3-1/TRBV3-2,TRBJ2-3,CASSLTGTSGAFTDTQYF
TRBD2,TRBV11-2,TRBJ2-1,CASSWGGGSGLGEQFF
TRBD1,TRBV2,TRBJ1-1,CASSGDSQNTEAFF
.,TRBV27,TRBJ1-5,CASSLIGEGGNQPQHF
TRBD2,TRBV19,TRBJ2-2,CASSILAGAGELFF
TRBD1,TRBV18,TRBJ1-2,CASSPRQGAGYGYTF
TRBD1,TRBV6-5,TRBJ1-2,CASSFPVDRGGYGYTF
.,TRBV12-3/TRBV12-4,TRBJ2-1,CASSPTAHEQFF
.,TRBV12-3/TRBV12-4,TRBJ1-2,CASAGGSYYGYTF
.,TRBV28,TRBJ1-4,CASTGGTADEKLFF
.,TRBV18,TRBJ1-1,CASSLDSLNTEAFF
TRBD1,TRBV23-1,TRBJ2-2,CASSEGALTGELFF
.,TRBV11-2,TRBJ1-6,CASSLDSTRELHF
.,TRBV3-1/TRBV3-2,TRBJ1-1,CASSQAGTEAIMNTEAFF
.,TRBV15,TRBJ2-1,CATSRVEVHEQFF
.,TRBV5-5,TRBJ1-1,CASSLIGEWEAFF
TRBD1,TRBV9,TRBJ1-2,CASSVALQGGSYTF
TRBD2,TRBV19,TRBJ2-2,CASSWTSGRVGTGELFF
TRBD1,TRBV18,TRBJ1-2,CASSLSGTAVYGYTF
TRBD1,TRBV28,TRBJ1-4,CASSLLGTAHEKLFF
.,TRBV30,TRBJ2-2,CAWAVAKGWTGELFF
TRBD1,TRBV13,TRBJ1-2,CASSPRPIKLGQPLIGYTF
.,TRBV3-1/TRBV3-2,TRBJ2-1,CASSQARGGRFNEQFF